This TCR beta chain was identified during a study of tumor-infiltrating lymphocytes in primary liver carcinoma listed by TCRdb under 2017. Context from the whole study: Of the five patients, three men and two women aged 30 to 69 years, four had hepatocellular carcinoma and one had combined HCC and intrahepatic cholangiocarcinoma. The study combined TCRbeta repertoire sequencing, expression microarrays and whole-exome sequencing across five regions of each liver tumor, with adjacent normal tissue and blood. Tumors of the five patients were stage T1-T3 N0M0 with maximum diameters of about 4.2 to 10 cm. A total of roughly 35 specimens from 5 patients went through TCRbeta repertoire sequencing, namely 25 tumor regions, 5 adjacent noncancerous liver tissues and 5 peripheral blood samples. Each sample produced about 3.5 to 8 million productive TCRbeta reads, and read depth showed no significant difference between tissue types. Reproducibility between technical replicate repertoires was high, with correlation coefficients above 0.95 and mean shared-clone rates about 0.9. Agilent mRNA microarray profiling was performed on the roughly 25 tumor region samples to relate TCRbeta repertoire diversity to the local molecular phenotype.

Total RNA and DNA were co-extracted from about 20-30 mg of bulk tissue with the AllPrep DNA/RNA mini kit, without cell sorting. Between late 2015 and early 2016, several patients in China with histopathologically diagnosed primary liver carcinoma had surgical resection. Patients had chronic HBV infection and were treatment-naive at sampling. Each tumor was sampled at five spatially separated regions: the superior, inferior, left-lateral and right-lateral poles and the tumor centre. Histology showed that every tumor sample contained more than 80% viable tumor cells. Fresh tumor and adjacent tissue pieces were bisected; one half was stored in RNAlater at -80°C, the other sent for histology. Starting from approximately 460 ng total RNA, TCRbeta-specific cDNA was produced by reverse transcription with a constant-region primer and ProtoScript II reverse transcriptase. TCRbeta libraries were built with three nested multiplex PCR rounds, a slightly modified ARM-PCR procedure. Multiplex TRBV1-TRBV30 forward primers and a Cbeta reverse primer were used in the first two PCR rounds, each of which was run for around 9 cycles. A final 25-cycle PCR with Deep VentR polymerase added sample barcodes and Illumina adapters. Before sequencing, amplicons of 200-500 bp were purified from gel using a QIAquick gel extraction kit. The TCRbeta amplicons were sequenced with 250-bp paired-end reads on an Illumina HiSeq 2500. The authors' pipeline ran thus. To recover full CDR3 sequences, reads were quality-trimmed using Trimmomatic v0.33 and paired reads were then merged using FLASH v1.2.11. V, D and J germline segments were assigned to the rearranged TCRbeta sequences by MiGEC v1.2.1b. VDJtools v1.0.0 computed clonotype statistics and Shannon-Wiener diversity indices. To reduce sampling bias, subsequent analyses other than the diversity analysis used only the 250 most abundant clonotypes in each sample. The public sequencing data were trimmed at Q25 with fastp and processed into clonotypes with MiXCR by TCRdb, which kept only in-frame beta chains. Rows with one shared CDR3 protein collapse into an entry with the most common genes and DNA. These V and J calls derive from TCRdb rather than the authors' analysis. In all, the sample holds 90,000 to 100,000 distinct CDR3 sequences, and 69% of those were seen once. The ten biggest clones cover about 9.2% of the sample.

The table lists this clonotype with many counts. No antigen is known for it. One base away there is no much larger clone; base qualities are not given. On the study overall, not on this receptor specifically: Because sequencing covered only the TCR beta chain and unpaired alpha chains were not captured, true repertoire diversity is likely underestimated. Because the samples were bulk and unsorted, CD4+ and CD8+ T cell repertoires could not be compared. With just a few patients in the study, the authors point out that the findings should be validated in a larger study. The top 250 clones accounted for a significantly greater share of the repertoire in tumors than in blood (p = 0.039). Consistent with antigen-driven expansion, pairs of tumor regions showed higher repertoire overlap (mean around 36%) than either tumor-adjacent pairs (approximately 17%) or tumor-blood pairs (roughly 14%). Just about 7.5-25% of top clones turned up in all five regions of a tumor, which suggests spatial heterogeneity among tumor-infiltrating T cells.

Its CDR3 holds 13 amino acids, cysteine through phenylalanine. Here the CDR3 DNA is all that survives: 39 bases in frame from base 1. CDR1 LGHNA and CDR2 YNFKEQ are derived from the germline V gene. A distance of 8 bases separates the germline ends of V and J, which lose 0 bases and 5 bases respectively. This clonotype was obtained from a woman aged 55-69 years with primary liver carcinoma and hepatitis B virus infection. The rearranged chain carries TRBV4-2 and TRBJ2-7, and the D gene may be TRBD2, 6 bases matching. Material: liver tumor tissue from sampling region 5. Read against the paper, the sample's cell subset or site label means: tumor region T5, tumor centre. CDR3 reads: CASSQEGGDEQYF. The nucleotides are TGTGCCAGCAGCCAAGAGGGGGGTGACGAGCAGTACTTC.